The T cell receptor beta chain described here comes from a study of technical replicates of blood from several donors. Method: immunoSEQ multiplex PCR; TCRdb's copy keeps in-frame clones and lacks some. The sample shows 74,000 or so clones, 85% to 95% of them seen only once. V was pared by 2 bases and J by 4 bases, with 14 bases between. In germline, CDR1 is MNHNS, CDR2 SASEGT. CDR3 length: 15 residues. The receptor was isolated from a human donor in good health. J is TRBJ1-2 and V is TRBV6-1; a possible D gene is TRBD1 (6 bases). Sequencing was carried out using T cells isolated from PBMCs. DNA of the CDR3: TGTGCCAGCAGTGAATGGCCAGGGGCAGGCTATGGCTACACCTTC. This gives the protein CASSEWPGAGYGYTF.